The clone carrying this T cell receptor beta chain showed up just a few times. Its antigen is not known. V was pared by 7 bases and J by 2 bases, with 12 bases between. Per the germline V gene, CDR1 is SGHTA and CDR2 is FQGNSA. The CDR3 is 14 amino acids. This record belongs to a study of T-cell memory formation after mild COVID-19. Looking at the study overall: For the most part, TCR clusters were specific to one donor. Study-wide results and limits: There was a balanced CD4/CD8 profile in clones contracting day 15 to 85, and later expanders leaned CD4+. Among CD4+ contracting clones, most were CM and EM, and CD8+ ones EMRA.

In TCRdb, the 5' RACE reads were re-called with MiXCR into one record per CDR3 protein. This sample has roughly 310,000 distinct CDR3 sequences, with roughly 15% found just once. The TCR comes from a young man who had mild COVID-19 (a few samples of this study predate the infection). Cell type and time point are not known. Sequencing used PBMCs or a T cell subset sorted from them (not recorded which). The J gene is TRBJ2-1, the V gene TRBV7-2; D remains unclear. The CDR3: CASILGPAYNEQFF. CDR3 coding DNA: TGTGCCAGCATCCTGGGCCCAGCCTACAATGAGCAGTTCTTC. The full variable domain, in which reference TRBV7-2 and TRBJ2-1 provide the parts outside the CDR3, is GAGVSQSPSNKVTEKGKDVELRCDPISGHTALYWYRQSLGQGLEFLIYFQGNSAPDKSGLPSDRFSAERTGGSVSTLTIQRTQQEDSAVYLCASILGPAYNEQFFGPGTRLTVL.